This T cell receptor (beta chain) was obtained from a study of metastatic and nonmetastatic thyroid tumors. General observations from the study: Reports indicated that malignant thyroid tumors showed significantly higher TCR beta diversity than benign nodules did, in blood and tumor.

This clone turned up a few times. Its specificity is unknown. Treatment of any kind had been given to no patient before thyroid surgery. TCRdb reanalyzed the PCR reads via MiXCR. The profile shows about 23,000 clones, 20% to 30% of them singletons. This TCR came from a female donor with papillary thyroid cancer or a benign thyroid nodule (not recorded which). Some clones in this sample may be carry-over from other donors' samples. Sequenced sample: tumor tissue.

CDR3 nucleotide sequence: TGTGCCAGCAGTTACCTGGGACAGAGCTCTGGGGCCAACGTCCTGACTTTC. Protein: CASSYLGQSSGANVLTF. V and J are TRBV6-2 or TRBV6-3 and TRBJ2-6; 7 nucleotides line up with TRBD1. This CDR3 region has 17 residues. V lost 2 bases to trimming and J lost 0 bases; unmatched junction nucleotides: 4. The germline CDR1 and CDR2 sequences are MNHEY and SVGEGT.